This is a list of T cell receptor beta chains from one sample in a study of T cells after yellow fever vaccination. MiXCR was run by TCRdb on the 5' RACE reads, yielding one entry per CDR3 protein. The table lists 610,000 or so distinct CDR3 sequences, roughly an eighth of them singletons. This specimen consisted of PBMCs, obtained on the day of the yellow fever booster vaccination. The receptors stem from a man aged 25-40 years who received the YFV17D yellow fever vaccine. Each CDR3 is given with its conserved first and last residue. The order of the fields is clone size, V gene, D gene, J gene, CDR3 protein, CDR3 DNA. The D gene is left open where the match is weak. Only some rows state a clone size, as once, few, many or a class for expanded clones.

few	TRBV20-1	NA	TRBJ1-3	CSASGGTVRNTIYF	TGCAGTGCTAGCGGGGGGACGGTTAGAAACACCATATATTTT
NA	TRBV20-1	NA	TRBJ2-5	CSASLRTVGETQYF	TGCAGTGCTAGTCTCAGGACGGTGGGCGAGACCCAGTACTTC
NA	TRBV7-9	NA	TRBJ2-7	CASSLVKGGQVTYEQYF	TGTGCCAGCAGCTTAGTAAAGGGGGGACAAGTAACCTACGAGCAGTACTTC
few	TRBV6-5	NA	TRBJ2-7	CASSYSGGNTYEQYF	TGTGCCAGCAGTTACTCGGGGGGAAATACCTACGAGCAGTACTTC
few	TRBV9	TRBD2	TRBJ2-7	CASSPSTSGRGFHEQYF	TGTGCCAGCAGCCCATCTACTAGCGGGAGAGGTTTCCACGAGCAGTACTTC
few	TRBV9	NA	TRBJ2-5	CASSLGMGKETQYF	TGTGCCAGCAGCCTTGGAATGGGAAAAGAGACCCAGTACTTC
few	TRBV6-2/TRBV6-3	NA	TRBJ2-2	CASCDSLPNTGELFF	TGTGCCAGCTGTGACTCGTTGCCAAACACCGGGGAGCTGTTTTTT
few	TRBV6-5	NA	TRBJ1-5	CASSLLGGESLNQPQHF	TGTGCCAGCAGTTTACTCGGTGGCGAGTCGTTAAATCAGCCCCAGCATTTT
many	TRBV6-5	TRBD2	TRBJ2-5	CASSNVAGGSPETQYF	TGTGCCAGCAGTAACGTAGCGGGAGGTTCTCCAGAGACCCAGTACTTC
few	TRBV12-3/TRBV12-4	NA	TRBJ2-3	CASSPGQIEGDTQYF	TGTGCCAGCAGTCCGGGACAAATAGAGGGAGATACGCAGTATTTT
few	TRBV9	NA	TRBJ2-1	CASSVAGGGPYNEQFF	TGTGCCAGCAGCGTAGCGGGAGGGGGCCCTTACAATGAGCAGTTCTTC
NA	TRBV29-1	NA	TRBJ2-5	CSVGPSQETQYF	TGCAGCGTTGGGCCCTCCCAAGAGACCCAGTACTTC
few	TRBV6-2/TRBV6-3	NA	TRBJ2-7	CASRTRTGTYEQYF	TGTGCCAGCAGAACGCGGACTGGAACCTACGAGCAGTACTTC
NA	TRBV7-3	NA	TRBJ2-3	CASSSSRGRRDTQYF	TGTGCCAGCAGCTCCTCCCGGGGGCGACGAGATACGCAGTATTTT
NA	TRBV20-1	TRBD1	TRBJ2-1	CSARVGTGRPYNEQFF	TGCAGTGCTAGAGTTGGGACAGGCCGACCATACAATGAGCAGTTCTTC
few	TRBV5-8	TRBD1	TRBJ2-1	CASSLGQGAGEQFF	TGTGCCAGCAGCTTGGGACAGGGGGCAGGTGAGCAGTTCTTC
few	TRBV7-9	NA	TRBJ2-7	CASSYVPASIHEQYF	TGTGCCAGCAGCTACGTTCCGGCCTCCATTCACGAGCAGTACTTC
NA	TRBV7-7	TRBD2	TRBJ2-3	CASSSSLAGGTDTQYF	TGTGCCAGCAGCTCATCCCTAGCGGGAGGGACGGATACGCAGTATTTT
few	TRBV5-5	NA	TRBJ2-7	CASSWGVGSYEQYF	TGTGCCAGCAGCTGGGGCGTGGGGTCCTACGAGCAGTACTTC
NA	TRBV5-1	TRBD1	TRBJ1-1	CASSLARGRGLGTEAFF	TGCGCCAGCAGCTTGGCCAGGGGGAGAGGGCTCGGCACTGAAGCTTTCTTT
few	TRBV7-2	NA	TRBJ1-3	CASSPGPFPPAIYF	TGTGCCAGCAGCCCTGGACCCTTCCCTCCAGCCATATATTTT
few	TRBV4-3	NA	TRBJ2-7	CASSQVKLGSYEQYF	TGCGCCAGCAGCCAAGTAAAACTAGGGTCTTACGAGCAGTACTTC
few	TRBV6-5	NA	TRBJ2-5	CASSYSSRDWEVETQYF	TGTGCCAGCAGTTACTCAAGCCGGGACTGGGAGGTGGAGACCCAGTACTTC
few	TRBV7-3	NA	TRBJ2-1	CASSLRGGRSYNEQFF	TGTGCCAGCAGCTTAAGGGGTGGGAGGTCCTACAATGAGCAGTTCTTC
few	TRBV30	NA	TRBJ2-1	CAWSVWENEQFF	TGTGCCTGGAGTGTTTGGGAGAATGAGCAGTTCTTC
NA	TRBV3-1	NA	TRBJ1-2	CASSQVTYGYTF	TGTGCCAGCAGCCAGGTTACTTATGGCTACACCTTC
NA	TRBV21-1	NA	TRBJ2-7	CASSKGQGPPYEQYF	TGTGCCAGCAGCAAAGGGCAGGGGCCCCCCTACGAGCAGTACTTC
many	TRBV4-3	TRBD2	TRBJ2-5	CASSQNGGTSGALETQYF	TGCGCCAGCAGCCAAAATGGGGGGACTAGCGGGGCTTTAGAGACCCAGTACTTC
few	TRBV6-1	NA	TRBJ2-6	CAGRRFPSGANVLTF	TGTGCCGGAAGGAGGTTCCCCTCTGGGGCCAACGTCCTGACTTTC
few	TRBV3-1	NA	TRBJ1-2	CASSQALRGGYGYTF	TGTGCCAGCAGCCAAGCTTTGCGGGGCGGCTATGGCTACACCTTC
NA	TRBV5-1	TRBD1	TRBJ1-2	CASSFGQGKSGYTF	TGCGCCAGCAGCTTCGGACAGGGAAAGAGTGGCTACACCTTC
many	TRBV7-2	NA	TRBJ2-2	CASSSGPTGELFF	TGTGCCAGCAGCTCCGGCCCTACCGGGGAGCTGTTTTTT
NA	TRBV29-1	TRBD2	TRBJ2-3	CSVDGSGSSDTQYF	TGCAGCGTTGATGGCAGCGGGAGTTCAGATACGCAGTATTTT
NA	TRBV10-3	NA	TRBJ2-5	CAISETTTRFKETQYF	TGTGCCATCAGTGAGACGACGACTAGATTTAAAGAGACCCAGTACTTC
few	TRBV20-1	TRBD2	TRBJ2-3	CSAREPAGADTQYF	TGCAGTGCTAGAGAGCCCGCGGGAGCAGATACGCAGTATTTT
many	TRBV12-3/TRBV12-4	NA	TRBJ2-3	CASSFLEGTQYF	TGTGCCAGCAGTTTCCTAGAGGGTACGCAGTATTTT
few	TRBV27	NA	TRBJ2-1	CASGVTDWGDEQFF	TGTGCCAGCGGGGTCACCGACTGGGGGGATGAGCAGTTCTTC
few	TRBV20-1	TRBD2	TRBJ2-2	CSASPLAGGRNTGELFF	TGCAGTGCTAGTCCCCTGGCGGGAGGGCGTAACACCGGGGAGCTGTTTTTT
few	TRBV28	TRBD2	TRBJ2-7	CASRLAGSSYEQYF	TGTGCCAGCAGACTAGCGGGGAGCTCCTACGAGCAGTACTTC
NA	TRBV25-1	TRBD2	TRBJ2-1	CAAGTSGWEQFF	TGTGCCGCGGGAACTAGCGGTTGGGAGCAGTTCTTC
NA	TRBV7-9	TRBD2	TRBJ2-1	CASSHSGRGGSYNEQFF	TGTGCCAGCAGCCATAGCGGGAGAGGGGGCTCCTACAATGAGCAGTTCTTC
few	TRBV3-1	TRBD2	TRBJ2-1	CASRPSGIPHNEQFF	TGTGCCAGCAGGCCTAGCGGGATCCCCCACAATGAGCAGTTCTTC
few	TRBV12-3/TRBV12-4	TRBD2	TRBJ2-1	CASSLGLAGVIEQFF	TGTGCCAGCAGTTTAGGGCTAGCGGGAGTTATTGAGCAGTTCTTC
NA	TRBV6-5	TRBD1	TRBJ1-5	CASSHGTGNQPQHF	TGTGCCAGCAGTCACGGGACAGGGAATCAGCCCCAGCATTTT
NA	TRBV7-9	TRBD2	TRBJ2-1	CASRIAGGHDEQFF	TGTGCCAGCAGGATAGCGGGAGGGCACGATGAGCAGTTCTTC
few	TRBV5-1	TRBD2	TRBJ2-1	CASSLVISPGGPGNNEQFF	TGCGCCAGCAGCTTAGTGATATCGCCGGGAGGGCCGGGGAACAATGAGCAGTTCTTC